This TCR beta chain was observed in a study of patients and donors after allogeneic stem cell transplantation. Each CDR3 protein is one row after TCRdb ran MiXCR on the RT-PCR reads. The data contain 920,000 or so distinct CDR3 sequences, about 20% of them seen just once; the ten biggest clones take up under 6.5%. The CDR3 is 17 amino acids. V trimming: 4 bases; J trimming: 3 bases; junction bases outside the gene matches: 7. In germline, CDR1 is LGHDT, CDR2 YNNKEL (reference sequence). This receptor was taken from a human donor who was either an allogeneic HSCT recipient or a stem cell or donor lymphocyte infusion donor (not recorded which). It is not recorded whose cells these are; they may come from a transplant donor. The J gene is TRBJ2-7, the V gene TRBV3-1; the match to TRBD2 covers 15 bases. Sequenced: blood, either unsorted or a sorted T cell fraction (not recorded which). CDR3 protein: CASSLSRTSGRVYEQYF. The DNA of the CDR3 is TGTGCCAGCAGCCTCTCCAGGACTAGCGGGAGGGTCTACGAGCAGTACTTC.